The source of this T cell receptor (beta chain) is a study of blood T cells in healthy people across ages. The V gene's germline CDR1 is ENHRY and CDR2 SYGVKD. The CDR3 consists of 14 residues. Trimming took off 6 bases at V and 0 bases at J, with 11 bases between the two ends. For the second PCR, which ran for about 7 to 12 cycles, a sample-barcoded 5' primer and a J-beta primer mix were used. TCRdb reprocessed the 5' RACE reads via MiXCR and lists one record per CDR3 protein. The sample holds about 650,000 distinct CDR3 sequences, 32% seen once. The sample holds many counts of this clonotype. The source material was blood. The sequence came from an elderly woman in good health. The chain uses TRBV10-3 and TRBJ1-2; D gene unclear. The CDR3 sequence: CAIRHSDANYGYTF. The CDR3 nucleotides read TGTGCCATCAGGCACAGCGATGCTAACTATGGCTACACCTTC.